This T cell receptor (beta chain) was documented in a study of early T cells in non-severe SARS-CoV-2 infection. Unique molecular identifier tags were affixed to discrete cDNA molecules. TCRdb called the 5' RACE reads again in MiXCR, with one record for every CDR3 protein. Among about 33,000 distinct CDR3 sequences listed, about 5% were seen once. This clonotype was picked up many times. Trimming pared 3 bases from V and 4 bases from J, leaving 12 bases between. The CDR3 runs 14 residues. Germline-derived CDR1 and CDR2 are KGHSH and LQKENI. The V and J genes are TRBV18 and TRBJ2-5, with D possibly being TRBD1 or TRBD2 (6 bases each). Material: whole blood. The clonotype was recovered from an adult who was a healthcare worker with PCR-confirmed SARS-CoV-2 infection or an uninfected control (not recorded which). In nucleotides, the CDR3 is TGTGCCAGCTCACCGCTGTCGGGGGCAGAGACCCAGTACTTC. This translates into CASSPLSGAETQYF.